The clone carrying this TCR beta chain was detected many times. Its specificity is unknown. This sample is drawn from a study of T and B cells in COVID-19 patients. Study details: Peripheral blood came from COVID-19 patients with active infection or after recovery. Most recovered patients had mild to moderate COVID-19 treated as outpatients.

Study outcomes and limitations: In COVID-19 patients, T cell receptor beta variable and joining gene use was reportedly strongly skewed. Few blood samples existed from mildly ill patients during symptoms or early in severe cases.

The CDR3 length is 11 residues. Trimming shortened V by 3 bases and J by 7 bases, and 8 bases separated the two germline ends. Blood genomic DNA input for TRB amplification was about 250-500 ng. Multiplex PCR with BIOMED2 TRB-A/B primer pools amplified TRB rearrangements. TCRdb recomputed calls from the multiplex PCR reads with MiXCR, one row per CDR3 protein. The data contain a few thousand distinct CDR3 sequences, roughly 26% of them singletons. The V gene is TRBV5-3, the J gene TRBJ2-7; tentatively, D is TRBD2 (5 bases). Being an ORF, TRBV5-3 has a function that is uncertain. The sequenced material came from blood. The receptor's source is a human donor with active COVID-19. The CDR3 DNA is TGTGCCAGAAGCTCGGGAAGGGAGCAGTACTTC. Translating it yields CARSSGREQYF.